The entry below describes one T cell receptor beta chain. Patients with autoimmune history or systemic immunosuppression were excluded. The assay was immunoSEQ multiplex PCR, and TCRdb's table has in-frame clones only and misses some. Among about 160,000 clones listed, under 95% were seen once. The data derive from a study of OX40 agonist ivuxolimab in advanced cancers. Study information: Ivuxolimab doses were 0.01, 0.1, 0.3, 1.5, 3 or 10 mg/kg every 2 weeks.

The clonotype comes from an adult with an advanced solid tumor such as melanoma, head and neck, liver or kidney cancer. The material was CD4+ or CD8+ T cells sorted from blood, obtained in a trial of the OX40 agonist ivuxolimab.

CDR3: CASSFPSYEQYF. The DNA for the CDR3 is TGTGCCAGCAGCTTCCCCTCCTACGAGCAGTACTTC. The V and J genes are TRBV7-2 and TRBJ2-5, with unresolved D. TRBJ2-7 explains the end of the DNA better; the J call may be wrong. Germline V lookup: CDR1 SGHTA, CDR2 FQGNSA. The CDR3 runs to 12 residues.